Presented here are 15 T cell receptor beta chains from one specimen sequenced in a study of CD8 T cells in ankylosing spondylitis. Findings and limits, study-wide: Blood of patients with ankylosing spondylitis appeared to be characterized by a TCR beta motif of several highly homologous variants.

For these receptors, no antigen is known. TCRdb called the 5' RACE reads again in MiXCR, with one record for every CDR3 protein. The table includes 450,000 or so distinct CDR3 sequences, about 25% detected once. The sample was blood, either unsorted or a sorted T cell fraction (not recorded which). These receptors all come from a male donor with ankylosing spondylitis.

V usage is TRBV24-1 and J usage is TRBJ2-3, with D possibly being TRBD1 or TRBD2 (6 bases each). This CDR3 is 16 amino acids long. Per germline, CDR1 KGHDR and CDR2 SFDVKD. V shed 3 bases and J shed 0 bases, with 12 bases lying between them. The CDR3 loop reads CATSDKGGLSTDTQYF. In DNA form, the CDR3 reads TGTGCCACCAGTGATAAAGGGGGGTTGAGCACAGATACGCAGTATTTT.

The genes are TRBV15 and TRBJ2-3; possible D gene TRBD1, 5 bases. The CDR3 extends over 15 amino acids. V lost 5 bases and J 2 bases, leaving 14 bases between the germline ends. Germline values: CDR1 LNHNV, CDR2 YYDKDF (reference sequence). Here the CDR3 reads CATSQRGRNTDTQYF. As DNA, the CDR3 is TGTGCCACCAGCCAAAGGGGCAGAAACACAGATACGCAGTATTTT.

There are a few counts of this clonotype. The CDR3: CSALAGFNEQFF. The CDR3 coding sequence is TGCAGTGCGCTAGCGGGATTCAATGAGCAGTTCTTC. The gene calls are TRBV20-1 and TRBJ2-1; 9 bases are a match to TRBD2. The V gene's germline CDR1 is DFQATT and CDR2 SNEGSKA (reference sequence). The CDR3 is 12 residues long. V gave up 6 bases and J gave up 6 bases; unmatched junction bases: 3.

This chain joins TRBV10-3 and TRBJ2-5; TRBD2 matches at 10 bases. Germline CDR1 is ENHRY and CDR2 is SYGVKD. V was pared by 0 bases and J by 2 bases, with 6 bases of the junction left unmatched. The CDR3 covers 17 residues. For the CDR3, the DNA is TGTGCCATCAGTGAGTCGAGCGGGAGGGCCCCACAAGAGACCCAGTACTTC. Translation: CAISESSGRAPQETQYF.

This clonotype was recorded a few times. This rearrangement joins TRBV10-3 to TRBJ2-7, with 8 positions matching TRBD2. Germline CDR1 and CDR2: ENHRY and SYGVKD. After removal of 4 bases from V and 7 bases from J, the junction contained 9 bases not matched to a gene. The CDR3 is 14 residues long. The CDR3 DNA reads as TGTGCCATCAGTGGGCCGGGAGGGGAAAAAGAGCAGTACTTC. It is translated as CAISGPGGEKEQYF.

There are a few counts of this clonotype. The V and J genes are TRBV19 and TRBJ2-1, with 7 bases identical to TRBD2. This CDR3 has 14 residues. The V gene's germline CDR1 is LNHDA and CDR2 SQIVND (reference sequence). J was trimmed by 0 bases and V by 10 bases; bases with no gene match: 6. The CDR3 DNA sequence: TGTGCCACCCTAGAGCGGGGCTCCTACAATGAGCAGTTCTTC. Its translation: CATLERGSYNEQFF.

The CDR3 loop reads CASSQTGPNTGELFF. The CDR3 coding sequence is TGTGCCAGCAGCCAAACAGGGCCGAACACCGGGGAGCTGTTTTTT. This rearrangement joins TRBV7-9 to TRBJ2-2; perhaps TRBD1 as D (6 bases). Germline values: CDR1 SEHNR, CDR2 FQNEAQ (reference sequence). CDR3 length equals 15 residues. V was trimmed by 5 bases and J by 0 bases, leaving 10 bases between them.

This clonotype occurred a few times. This chain joins TRBV29-1 and TRBJ1-1; 7 positions agree with TRBD1. The CDR3 runs to 12 residues. Per the germline V gene, CDR1 is SQVTM and CDR2 is ANQGSEA. Trimming cost V 7 bases and J 1 base; bases outside gene matches: 3. CDR3 nucleotide sequence: TGCAGCGGGGGACAGACGAACACTGAAGCTTTCTTT. Translating it yields CSGGQTNTEAFF.

This clonotype showed up just once. Germline and junction disagree at one end, which may indicate a read error. This chain joins TRBV3-1 and TRBJ2-1, with D perhaps assigned TRBD1 or TRBD2 (5 bases each). This CDR3 spans 15 amino acids. The V gene's germline CDR1 is LGHDT and CDR2 YNNKEL (reference sequence). This chain's CDR3 is CACSFLGVISNEQFF. The DNA for the CDR3 is TGTGCCTGCAGCTTTTTGGGGGTGATCAGCAATGAGCAGTTCTTC.

The rearrangement joins TRBV29-1 to TRBJ1-1, with 9 positions matching TRBD1. The CDR3 is 14 residues long. The V gene's germline CDR1 is SQVTM and CDR2 ANQGSEA. With 5 bases clipped from V and 2 bases from J, the junction kept 6 bases outside the gene matches. CDR3 in amino acids: CSVRRTGENTEAFF. The CDR3 region has the DNA TGCAGCGTTCGCAGGACAGGGGAAAACACTGAAGCTTTCTTT.

The V call is TRBV20-1, the J call TRBJ2-7, with D possibly TRBD2 on 5 matching bases. Per germline, CDR1 DFQATT and CDR2 SNEGSKA (reference sequence). This CDR3 spans 12 amino acids. Trimming removed 6 bases at V and 5 bases at J, with 14 bases between. CDR3 loop: CSARGLQDEQYF. As DNA, the CDR3 is TGCAGTGCCCGTGGACTCCAGGACGAGCAGTACTTC.

The gene calls are TRBV29-1 and TRBJ2-5; 8 nucleotides agree with TRBD2. The CDR3 spans 15 residues. CDR1 and CDR2 (germline): SQVTM, ANQGSEA. J lost 4 bases, V lost 7 bases, and 14 bases had no gene match. CDR3 protein: CSAEGIAGFLETQYF. CDR3 in DNA: TGCAGCGCCGAGGGTATAGCGGGATTTTTAGAGACCCAGTACTTC. The full variable domain, its missing parts supplied by reference TRBV29-1 and TRBJ2-5, is SAVISQKPSRDICQRGTSLTIQCQVDSQVTMMFWYRQQPGQSLTLIATANQGSEATYESGFVIDKFPISRPNLTFSTLTVSNMSPEDSSIYLCSAEGIAGFLETQYFGPGTRLLVL.

This clonotype came up a few times. The chain is built from TRBV15 and TRBJ2-7; D uncertain. This CDR3 contains 13 residues. CDR1 LNHNV and CDR2 YYDKDF come from the germline V gene (reference sequence). V shed 0 bases and J shed 4 bases, with 7 bases lying between them. CDR3 residues: CATSRDWSYEQYF. DNA for the CDR3: TGTGCCACCAGCAGAGATTGGTCTTACGAGCAGTACTTC.

This clonotype was recorded only once. DNA of the CDR3: TGTGCCAGCAGTTTGTCCGTAGCGAGCACCGGGGAGCTGTTTTTT. Protein product: CASSLSVASTGELFF. The rearrangement links TRBV12-3 or TRBV12-4 to TRBJ2-2, with D maybe TRBD2 (5 bases). The V end lost 3 bases, the J end lost 4 bases, and 12 bases lay between the germline ends. The CDR3 length is 15 residues.

In nucleotides, the CDR3 is TGTGCCACCAGTGACAGGGGACGTCTAGCCAAAAACATTCAGTACTTC. Protein sequence: CATSDRGRLAKNIQYF. The chain joins TRBV24-1 to TRBJ2-4; possible D gene TRBD1, 6 bases. With 4 bases removed from V and 0 bases from J, the gap between germline ends came to 12 bases. The germline gives CDR1 KGHDR, CDR2 SFDVKD. This CDR3 comprises 16 residues.